The rows below give T cell receptor beta chains drawn from one sample of a study of T cell responses to AZD1222 COVID-19 vaccine. The repertoire was sequenced with immunoSEQ multiplex PCR; TCRdb's copy has only in-frame clones and lacks some. The table lists around 180,000 clones, roughly 87% of them singletons, with 2.6% in the top ten. The sequences come from peripheral blood, collected on day 0 of AZD1222 vaccination. These receptors were taken from an adult in good health. The conserved cysteine and the conserved F or W are not part of the CDR3 here. Each record gives: J gene, V gene, CDR3 protein.

TRBJ1-1,TRBV6-1,ASREGTVDPRGAF
TRBJ1-1,TRBV19,ASSINRLEAF
TRBJ2-7,TRBV4-1,ASSQGGMPQYEQY
TRBJ2-5,TRBV30,AWSQGLADGETQY
TRBJ1-1,TRBV13,ASNRGGVRTEAF
TRBJ2-7,TRBV5-1,ASSLVGAGVGDEQY
TRBJ1-2,TRBV27,ATSLGGGYGYT
TRBJ1-1,TRBV30,AWSLGWRTEAF
TRBJ2-7,TRBV19,ASSKETGWEQY
TRBJ2-3,TRBV3-1/TRBV3-2,ASRGSGRAGDTQY
TRBJ1-5,TRBV18,ASSPGAGRNQPQH
TRBJ2-7,TRBV10-3,AISEGGLADEQY
TRBJ2-5,TRBV24-1,ATSDGGLARQETQY
TRBJ2-5,TRBV15,ATVYRIWWTSGVETQY
TRBJ2-1,TRBV7-3,ASSQGPSGSLEQF
TRBJ2-1,TRBV5-1,ASSLGPWGNEQF
TRBJ1-2,TRBV3-1/TRBV3-2,ASSQRDRVSVGHYT